This is a list of T cell receptor beta chains from one sample in a study of beta chain features in type 1 diabetes. The protocol was immunoSEQ multiplex PCR, while the TCRdb copy is restricted to in-frame clones and leaves out a portion. Among some 160,000 clones listed, over 7.5% were seen once. Sequenced: central memory CD4+ T cells from blood. These receptors all come from a woman in her late teens or twenties in good health. The CDR3 runs from the conserved cysteine through the conserved F or W. D genes are given only for firm matches. Not all rows give a size; the values are once, few, many and, for expanded clones, a class.

d_call: TRBD1; j_call: TRBJ1-1; v_call: TRBV7-9; clone_size: few; cdr3_aa: CASSLTGETEAFF; cdr3_nt: TGTGCCAGCAGCCTGACAGGGGAAACTGAAGCTTTCTTT
d_call: TRBD1; j_call: TRBJ1-6; v_call: TRBV4-1; clone_size: few; cdr3_aa: CASSQEGQGRPLHF; cdr3_nt: TGCGCCAGCAGCCAAGAGGGACAGGGAAGGCCCCTCCACTTT
d_call: -; j_call: TRBJ1-3; v_call: TRBV2; clone_size: once; cdr3_aa: CASSERVSGNTIYF; cdr3_nt: TGTGCCAGCAGTGAGAGAGTCTCTGGAAACACCATATATTTT
d_call: TRBD1; j_call: TRBJ2-7; v_call: TRBV29-1; clone_size: few; cdr3_aa: CSAKGQGLDEQYF; cdr3_nt: TGCAGCGCCAAGGGACAGGGGCTCGACGAGCAGTACTTC
d_call: TRBD1; j_call: TRBJ2-7; v_call: TRBV30; clone_size: -; cdr3_aa: CAWSRSGGYEQYF; cdr3_nt: TGTGCCTGGAGTAGGTCAGGGGGCTACGAGCAGTACTTC
d_call: TRBD2; j_call: TRBJ2-1; v_call: TRBV9; clone_size: -; cdr3_aa: CASSVSSGPWDEQFF; cdr3_nt: TGTGCCAGCAGCGTGTCTAGCGGACCGTGGGATGAGCAGTTCTTC
d_call: -; j_call: TRBJ2-1; v_call: TRBV14; clone_size: few; cdr3_aa: CASSQEESNEQFF; cdr3_nt: TGTGCCAGCAGCCAAGAGGAGTCCAATGAGCAGTTCTTC
d_call: -; j_call: TRBJ2-1; v_call: TRBV19; clone_size: -; cdr3_aa: CASSIRGNEQFF; cdr3_nt: TGTGCCAGTAGTATAAGGGGGAATGAGCAGTTCTTC
d_call: -; j_call: TRBJ2-5; v_call: TRBV29-1; clone_size: -; cdr3_aa: CSVGGGQGETQYF; cdr3_nt: TGCAGCGTTGGGGGGGGGCAGGGGGAGACCCAGTACTTC
d_call: -; j_call: TRBJ2-7; v_call: TRBV25-1; clone_size: many; cdr3_aa: CASSEVGARYEQYF; cdr3_nt: TGTGCCAGCAGTGAAGTGGGTGCTAGGTACGAGCAGTACTTC
d_call: -; j_call: TRBJ2-7; v_call: TRBV5-1; clone_size: few; cdr3_aa: CASRLVADYAYEQYF; cdr3_nt: TGCGCCAGCAGACTGGTAGCGGACTACGCCTACGAGCAGTACTTC
d_call: -; j_call: TRBJ2-1; v_call: TRBV5-1; clone_size: -; cdr3_aa: CASSLGQDNEQFF; cdr3_nt: TGCGCCAGCAGCTTGGGCCAGGACAATGAGCAGTTCTTC
d_call: -; j_call: TRBJ2-1; v_call: TRBV18; clone_size: few; cdr3_aa: CASSPFDSSSGNEQFF; cdr3_nt: TGTGCCAGCTCGCCTTTTGACAGTTCCTCGGGCAATGAGCAGTTCTTC
d_call: -; j_call: TRBJ2-7; v_call: TRBV2; clone_size: -; cdr3_aa: CASSENSGSYEQYF; cdr3_nt: TGTGCCAGCAGTGAGAATAGCGGCTCCTACGAGCAGTACTTC
d_call: TRBD2; j_call: TRBJ2-3; v_call: TRBV5-1; clone_size: -; cdr3_aa: CASSLAGTSSTSTDTQYF; cdr3_nt: TGCGCCAGCAGCTTGGCCGGGACTAGCTCCACCTCCACAGATACGCAGTATTTT
d_call: TRBD2; j_call: TRBJ2-7; v_call: TRBV5-1; clone_size: few; cdr3_aa: CASSSKGTSGRALFAEQYF; cdr3_nt: TGCGCCAGCAGCTCAAAAGGAACTAGCGGGAGGGCCTTATTCGCCGAGCAGTACTTC
d_call: -; j_call: TRBJ1-1; v_call: TRBV4-1; clone_size: -; cdr3_aa: CASSQDSGRWTEAFF; cdr3_nt: TGCGCCAGCAGCCAAGATTCAGGCCGGTGGACTGAAGCTTTCTTT
d_call: -; j_call: TRBJ1-1; v_call: TRBV9; clone_size: -; cdr3_aa: CASSITRGGEAFF; cdr3_nt: TGTGCCAGCAGCATTACCCGGGGGGGTGAAGCTTTCTTT
d_call: -; j_call: TRBJ1-1; v_call: TRBV7-2; clone_size: -; cdr3_aa: CASSLDMGPEAFF; cdr3_nt: TGTGCCAGCAGCTTAGATATGGGGCCTGAAGCTTTCTTT
d_call: -; j_call: TRBJ2-1; v_call: TRBV30; clone_size: -; cdr3_aa: CAWSRGGPYNEQFF; cdr3_nt: TGTGCCTGGAGTCGCGGGGGCCCCTACAATGAGCAGTTCTTC
d_call: -; j_call: TRBJ2-1; v_call: TRBV19; clone_size: -; cdr3_aa: CASSIDWASYEQFF; cdr3_nt: TGTGCCAGTAGTATAGATTGGGCGAGCTATGAGCAGTTCTTC
d_call: TRBD1; j_call: TRBJ2-2; v_call: TRBV5-1; clone_size: -; cdr3_aa: CASSAQGARTGELFF; cdr3_nt: TGCGCCAGCAGCGCCCAGGGGGCGCGAACCGGGGAGCTGTTTTTT
d_call: -; j_call: TRBJ1-4; v_call: TRBV7-2; clone_size: few; cdr3_aa: CASSLGGLNEKLFF; cdr3_nt: TGTGCCAGCAGCTTAGGGGGCCTTAATGAAAAACTGTTTTTT
d_call: TRBD1; j_call: TRBJ2-3; v_call: TRBV30; clone_size: few; cdr3_aa: CAWNTGGEVQYF; cdr3_nt: TGTGCCTGGAATACAGGGGGCGAAGTGCAGTATTTT
d_call: -; j_call: TRBJ1-2; v_call: TRBV21-1; clone_size: many; cdr3_aa: CASLKATGLNYGYTF; cdr3_nt: TGTGCCAGCCTTAAAGCGACAGGCCTTAACTATGGCTACACCTTC
d_call: TRBD2; j_call: TRBJ2-5; v_call: TRBV13; clone_size: few; cdr3_aa: CASKDSGGAETQYF; cdr3_nt: TGTGCCAGTAAGGATAGCGGGGGGGCAGAGACCCAGTACTTC
d_call: -; j_call: TRBJ2-7; v_call: TRBV5-1; clone_size: few; cdr3_aa: CASSKGRTASYEQYF; cdr3_nt: TGCGCCAGCAGCAAAGGCCGGACAGCCTCCTACGAGCAGTACTTC
d_call: -; j_call: TRBJ2-3; v_call: TRBV11-2; clone_size: -; cdr3_aa: CASSSGGNWPDTQYF; cdr3_nt: TGTGCCAGCAGCTCCGGCGGGAACTGGCCAGATACGCAGTATTTT
d_call: -; j_call: TRBJ2-1; v_call: TRBV9; clone_size: -; cdr3_aa: CASSAKGGSYNEQFF; cdr3_nt: TGTGCCAGCAGTGCTAAAGGGGGCTCCTACAATGAGCAGTTCTTC
d_call: -; j_call: TRBJ1-2; v_call: TRBV12-5; clone_size: -; cdr3_aa: CASGSGNNYGYTF; cdr3_nt: TGTGCTAGTGGTTCAGGGAACAACTATGGCTACACCTTC
d_call: -; j_call: TRBJ2-2; v_call: TRBV4-1; clone_size: many; cdr3_aa: CASSRTGIGELFF; cdr3_nt: TGCGCCAGCAGTCGTACAGGGATCGGGGAGCTGTTTTTT
d_call: -; j_call: TRBJ2-3; v_call: TRBV30; clone_size: -; cdr3_aa: CAWSAGDTQYF; cdr3_nt: TGTGCCTGGAGTGCGGGGGATACGCAGTATTTT
d_call: TRBD2; j_call: TRBJ2-1; v_call: TRBV29-1; clone_size: many; cdr3_aa: CSVEGTSGRKNEQFF; cdr3_nt: TGCAGCGTTGAAGGGACTAGCGGGAGAAAGAATGAGCAGTTCTTC
d_call: TRBD2; j_call: TRBJ2-1; v_call: TRBV30; clone_size: few; cdr3_aa: CAWSGREGREQFF; cdr3_nt: TGTGCCTGGAGTGGACGGGAGGGCAGGGAGCAGTTCTTC
d_call: -; j_call: TRBJ2-7; v_call: TRBV6-6; clone_size: few; cdr3_aa: CASSYPGTLPSYEQYF; cdr3_nt: TGTGCCAGCAGTTACCCCGGGACTCTACCCTCCTACGAGCAGTACTTC
d_call: -; j_call: TRBJ2-7; v_call: TRBV5-7; clone_size: -; cdr3_aa: CASSSGSYEQYF; cdr3_nt: TGTGCCAGCAGTTCAGGTTCCTACGAGCAGTACTTC
d_call: -; j_call: TRBJ2-1; v_call: TRBV9; clone_size: -; cdr3_aa: CASSQELAASYNEQFF; cdr3_nt: TGTGCCAGCAGCCAAGAATTAGCGGCCTCCTACAATGAGCAGTTCTTC
d_call: TRBD2; j_call: TRBJ2-1; v_call: TRBV4-1; clone_size: few; cdr3_aa: CASSQGGSHLDYNEQFF; cdr3_nt: TGCGCCAGCAGCCAGGGAGGGTCTCACCTTGACTACAATGAGCAGTTCTTC
d_call: -; j_call: TRBJ2-7; v_call: TRBV11-3; clone_size: -; cdr3_aa: CASSSSTGEQYF; cdr3_nt: TGTGCCAGCAGCTCCTCAACGGGGGAGCAGTACTTC
d_call: -; j_call: TRBJ1-5; v_call: TRBV30; clone_size: once; cdr3_aa: CAWSKQGNQPQHF; cdr3_nt: TGTGCCTGGAGTAAACAGGGAAATCAGCCCCAGCATTTT
d_call: -; j_call: TRBJ2-5; v_call: TRBV7-9; clone_size: few; cdr3_aa: CASSSRDIVETQYF; cdr3_nt: TGTGCCAGCAGCTCCCGGGACATCGTAGAGACCCAGTACTTC
d_call: TRBD2; j_call: TRBJ2-1; v_call: TRBV7-9; clone_size: many; cdr3_aa: CASSFGGGDYNEQFF; cdr3_nt: TGTGCCAGCAGCTTTGGCGGGGGGGACTACAATGAGCAGTTCTTC
d_call: -; j_call: TRBJ2-5; v_call: TRBV27; clone_size: -; cdr3_aa: CASRSVRGDQETQYF; cdr3_nt: TGTGCCAGCAGGTCGGTCAGGGGGGACCAAGAGACCCAGTACTTC
d_call: -; j_call: TRBJ1-6; v_call: TRBV7-9; clone_size: -; cdr3_aa: CASSSGGGYNSPLHF; cdr3_nt: TGTGCCAGCAGCTCCGGCGGGGGGTATAATTCACCCCTCCACTTT
d_call: -; j_call: TRBJ1-5; v_call: TRBV7-2; clone_size: -; cdr3_aa: CASSGLDQYQPQHF; cdr3_nt: TGTGCCAGCAGCGGACTTGACCAATATCAGCCCCAGCATTTT
d_call: TRBD1; j_call: TRBJ1-1; v_call: TRBV7-9; clone_size: few; cdr3_aa: CASSLGQGVGMNTEAFF; cdr3_nt: TGTGCCAGCAGCTTGGGACAGGGAGTGGGCATGAACACTGAAGCTTTCTTT
d_call: -; j_call: TRBJ1-4; v_call: TRBV15; clone_size: -; cdr3_aa: CATSREDGGNEKLFF; cdr3_nt: TGTGCCACCAGCAGAGAGGACGGGGGTAATGAAAAACTGTTTTTT
d_call: TRBD1; j_call: TRBJ1-3; v_call: TRBV6-5; clone_size: -; cdr3_aa: CASSPPTGVGNTIYF; cdr3_nt: TGTGCCAGCAGTCCCCCGACAGGGGTTGGAAACACCATATATTTT
d_call: -; j_call: TRBJ2-5; v_call: TRBV29-1; clone_size: few; cdr3_aa: CSVAGTTKETQYF; cdr3_nt: TGCAGCGTAGCCGGGACAACGAAGGAGACCCAGTACTTC
d_call: TRBD2; j_call: TRBJ2-1; v_call: TRBV18; clone_size: -; cdr3_aa: CASSPLAGGEEQFF; cdr3_nt: TGTGCCAGCTCACCACTAGCGGGAGGAGAAGAGCAGTTCTTC
d_call: TRBD2; j_call: TRBJ2-1; v_call: TRBV5-1; clone_size: few; cdr3_aa: CASSPGLAGGDEQFF; cdr3_nt: TGCGCCAGCAGCCCGGGACTAGCGGGAGGAGATGAGCAGTTCTTC
d_call: -; j_call: TRBJ2-7; v_call: TRBV5-8; clone_size: -; cdr3_aa: CASSFLGGYEQYF; cdr3_nt: TGTGCCAGCAGCTTTCTCGGGGGTTACGAGCAGTACTTC
d_call: -; j_call: TRBJ1-4; v_call: TRBV7-2; clone_size: -; cdr3_aa: CASSFQGSNEKLFF; cdr3_nt: TGTGCCAGCAGCTTTCAGGGTTCTAATGAAAAACTGTTTTTT